This T cell receptor (beta chain) was recovered during a study of identical twins. Trimming took 0 bases from V and 3 from J, leaving 19 bases between them. Germline V gene data show CDR1 as LNHNV and CDR2 as YYDKDF (reference sequence). The CDR3 runs to 18 residues. TCRdb reprocessed the 5' RACE reads via MiXCR and lists one record per CDR3 protein. The sample consists of about 530,000 distinct CDR3 sequences, 20% to 25% of them appearing once. In addition, the sample was reused for a study of yellow fever vaccine responses in identical twins.

This sequence joins TRBV15 and TRBJ2-3, with D possibly matching TRBD1 (6 bases). The source is a woman aged 18-35 years in good health. The sequencing sample was made of CD4+ T cells sorted from blood. The CDR3 loop reads CATSRDSDRPLGTDTQYF. CDR3 sequence (DNA): TGTGCCACCAGCAGAGATTCTGACAGGCCCCTAGGTACAGATACGCAGTATTTT.